The 9 T cell receptor beta chains below all came from one sample that was sequenced in a study of T cell responses to AZD1222 COVID-19 vaccine. Only in-frame clones appear in the TCRdb table, and some are missing; sequencing was by immunoSEQ multiplex PCR. The sample records 100,000 to 150,000 clones, roughly 91% being singletons. The material sequenced was peripheral blood, taken 28 days after the second AZD1222 dose. These receptors were obtained from an adult who received the AZD1222 COVID-19 vaccine.

The rearrangement uses TRBV18 and TRBJ1-4; D gene uncertain. Germline V gives CDR1 KGHSH, CDR2 LQKENI. V dropped 3 bases and J dropped 0 bases, with 11 bases sitting between them. This CDR3 contains 16 residues. For the CDR3, the DNA is TGTGCCAGCTCACCGGGCTTGGCCACAACTAATGAAAAACTGTTTTTT. Amino acid sequence: CASSPGLATTNEKLFF.

This clone was detected a few times. The rearrangement joins TRBV12-3 or TRBV12-4 to TRBJ1-2; D gene unclear. Trimming pared 3 bases from V and 4 bases from J, leaving 6 bases between. The CDR3 sequence is 12 residues long. The CDR3 sequence: CASSLGVYGYTF. CDR3 in DNA: TGTGCCAGCAGTTTGGGTGTCTATGGCTACACCTTC.

The chain couples TRBV9 to TRBJ1-5; tentatively, D is TRBD1 (5 bases). The germline CDR1 and CDR2 sequences are SGDLS and YYNGEE. Trimming removed 0 bases at V and 7 bases at J, with 11 bases between. The CDR3 loop spans 14 amino acids. The CDR3: CASSVDGGVQPQHF. For the CDR3, the DNA is TGTGCCAGCAGCGTAGACGGGGGGGTCCAGCCCCAGCATTTT.

V and J are TRBV28 and TRBJ2-5; no clear D gene. Germline V gene lookup returns CDR1 MDHEN and CDR2 SYDVKM. The CDR3 runs 12 residues. V lost 6 bases and J lost 5, with 10 bases in between. CDR3 residues: CASSSISETQYF. The DNA of the CDR3 is TGTGCCAGCAGCTCAATATCGGAGACCCAGTACTTC.

The chain couples TRBV6-2 or TRBV6-3 to TRBJ1-5, with TRBD1 matching 10 bases. V shed 4 bases, J shed 4 bases, and the junction held 4 bases outside the gene matches. Germline CDR1 reads MNHEY; CDR2 reads SVGEGT. The CDR3 extends over 15 amino acids. In nucleotides, the CDR3 is TGTGCCAGCAGTTGGGGGGACAGGGGAAATCAGCCCCAGCATTTT. Translating gives CASSWGDRGNQPQHF.

In DNA, the CDR3 is TGTGCCAGCAGCGACGGACTGGAAACAACAGATACGCAGTATTTT. Translated: CASSDGLETTDTQYF. The rearrangement uses TRBV9 and TRBJ2-3; a weak D match, TRBD2 (5 bases). CDR3 length: 15 residues. V was clipped by 3 bases and J by 3 bases, with 14 bases between them. Germline values: CDR1 SGDLS, CDR2 YYNGEE.

This clone was counted a single time. The chain joins TRBV7-9 to TRBJ1-3, with a tentative D call TRBD1 (5 bases). Trimming took 5 bases from V and 2 from J, leaving 16 bases between them. Per germline, CDR1 SEHNR and CDR2 FQNEAQ (reference sequence). The CDR3 sequence is 16 residues long. The CDR3 coding sequence is TGTGCCAGCAGCGTAGTAGGGGCCGAAGCTGGAAACACCATATATTTT. Translating gives CASSVVGAEAGNTIYF.

This chain connects TRBV10-3 to TRBJ2-7, with D perhaps matching TRBD2 (6 bases). The germline gives CDR1 ENHRY, CDR2 SYGVKD. This CDR3 comprises 15 residues. V dropped 4 bases and J dropped 6 bases, with 19 bases sitting between them. This CDR3 reads CAISGGASRSSEQYF. The CDR3 DNA follows: TGTGCCATCAGTGGCGGGGCTTCCAGAAGCTCCGAGCAGTACTTC.

The J gene is TRBJ2-1, the V gene TRBV19, with D possibly TRBD2 on 5 matching bases. The CDR3 loop spans 14 amino acids. V lost 7 bases to trimming and J lost 9 bases, with 19 bases between them. Germline V CDR1 and CDR2: LNHDA, SQIVND (reference sequence). CDR3 region: CASKRRDGLGEQFF. The CDR3 DNA sequence: TGTGCCAGTAAGCGACGGGATGGGTTGGGTGAGCAGTTCTTC.